This T cell receptor beta chain was sequenced for a study of T cells in Graves' hyperthyroidism and ophthalmopathy. Study-level background: Peripheral blood was acquired at first diagnosis, ahead of any therapy whatsoever. Study-wide results and limits: Blood also carried most thyroid clonotypes expanded above 0.001. The model identified upcoming ophthalmopathy a median approximately 6.4 months ahead of onset.

This clonotype has a count of ten or more. Its specificity is not known. Amplification yielded TCR beta CDR3 regions, with RNA transcripts as the source. HTBI primers were employed in a first-round RT-PCR of the TCR CDR3. TCRdb processed the multiplex PCR reads anew with MiXCR; each CDR3 protein has one entry. In the table there are about 560,000 distinct CDR3 sequences, approximately 16% of which are singletons. The CDR3 contains 14 residues. Unmatched junction bases numbered 7, after V lost 5 bases and J lost 3 bases. Germline-derived CDR1 and CDR2 are SGHRS and YFSETQ. This chain uses TRBV5-1 with TRBJ2-7; 8 positions match TRBD1. The source of this sequence is a woman aged 18-29 years with Graves' hyperthyroidism. Sequenced: blood. CDR3 in amino acids: CASSTGQGVYEQYF. CDR3 nucleotide sequence: TGCGCCAGCAGTACTGGACAGGGAGTCTACGAGCAGTACTTC.